This T cell receptor (beta chain) was profiled in a study of blood T cells in healthy people across ages. The CDR3 has 16 amino acids. The ends were cut back, 6 bases at V and 0 bases at J, with 16 bases in the middle. Germline V lookup: CDR1 MDHEN, CDR2 SYDVKM. A second PCR of about 7 to 12 cycles used a sample-barcoded 5' primer and a J-beta primer mix. TCRdb processed the 5' RACE reads anew with MiXCR; each CDR3 protein has one entry. Here the sample spans roughly 680,000 distinct CDR3 sequences, over 40% being singletons. Overall study findings and caveats: Shifts in expanded clonotypes may have been confounded by donor CMV status, which was unknown.

Turning to this clonotype: Its specificity is not known.

Aged roughly 6 to 95, donors were systemically healthy Caucasians from Russia. Per-sample PBMC isolation yielded at least 6.5 million cells. This chain joins TRBV28 and TRBJ2-3; D not resolved. The material sequenced was blood. The sequence came from a woman older than 75 in good health. The CDR3 sequence: CASSLSRSASTDTQYF. The CDR3 nucleotides read TGTGCCAGCAGCCTCTCTCGGAGCGCTAGCACAGATACGCAGTATTTT.